Listed below are T cell receptor beta chains from one sample, sequenced in a study of T-cell memory formation after mild COVID-19. One entry per CDR3 protein results from TCRdb running MiXCR on the 5' RACE reads. This table holds approximately 400,000 distinct CDR3 sequences, approximately 24% found once. Sequencing input: PBMCs or a T cell subset sorted from them (not recorded which). These receptors originate from an adult woman who had mild COVID-19 (a few samples of this study predate the infection). Cell type and time point are not known. The conserved cysteine and the conserved F or W are not part of the CDR3 here.

TRBV7-2,TRBJ1-6,ASSLGRANSPLH
TRBV6-2/TRBV6-3,TRBJ2-7,ASSYAWAKGLSYEQY
TRBV7-6,TRBJ1-3,ASSRSDGNTIY
TRBV7-9,TRBJ2-1,ASSLPSGSSYNEQF
TRBV27,TRBJ2-7,ASRNRDSTMEQY
TRBV27,TRBJ1-6,ASSVEPNSPLH
TRBV20-1,TRBJ2-5,SANTGLLPQETQY
TRBV30,TRBJ1-1,AWTKGAPSTEAF
TRBV11-3,TRBJ2-7,ASSSPLFVGGPTQY
TRBV12-3/TRBV12-4,TRBJ2-7,ASSFAGYEQY
TRBV7-2,TRBJ2-3,ASSASLAGSWGRTDTQY
TRBV2,TRBJ2-7,ASSEQGSSSYEQY
TRBV5-1,TRBJ1-2,ASSPGGSANYGYT
TRBV5-1,TRBJ2-3,ASNAGTSGLSTDTQY